The sequence of this T cell receptor beta chain was determined in a study (dated by TCRdb to between 2014 and 2017). A note on the overall study: The study set out to test whether tumor-infiltrating Tregs in breast cancer get recruited from blood Tregs or are instead converted in situ from other CD4+ T cell subsets. Findings and caveats that apply to the study as a whole: The validation in the larger cohort was limited to a single TCR beta V-J rearrangement instead of whole repertoires. In terms of TCR gene usage, tumor memory CD4+ T cells clustered together with blood and lymph node memory CD4+ cells, as well as with lymph node naive CD4+ cells. The TCR alpha and beta sequences of tumor-infiltrating Tregs showed the greatest overlap with tumor naive CD4+ T cells, followed by blood naive CD4+ T cells.

Amplification of full-length TCR variable regions was done by 5' RACE PCR using constant-region reverse primers, and this step was followed by semi-nested PCR with Nested Universal Primer A. The ReliaPrep RNA Cell Miniprep System was used to extract total RNA, which was then reverse transcribed into 5'RACE-ready cDNA with the SMARTer RACE 5'/3' Kit. Multiplex adaptors were used to barcode the full-length TCR alpha and beta libraries, which were then sequenced on an Illumina MiSeq. Per the original workflow: For each of nine subset-tissue groups, sequencing data from the five patients were pooled, and the groups were compared by unsupervised clustering of TCR gene usage. Repertoire similarity was calculated with the Morisita-Horn index, weighting shared sequences by their contribution to each repertoire. The public reads were quality trimmed at Q25 with fastp and then assembled into clones with MiXCR by TCRdb, keeping productive beta chains. Identical CDR3 protein sequences are pooled into one entry, listed with their most common genes and DNA. TCRdb's processing, not the study's, gives the V and J calls here. The table for this sample lists roughly 60,000 distinct CDR3 sequences; roughly 25% of them were counted only once. The top ten hold under 2.5% of the sample.

Based on the germline V gene, the CDR1 and CDR2 sequences are SGHTA and FQGNSA. The junction carries 18 bases between V and J, which are trimmed by 8 bases and 0 bases respectively. From its cysteine to its phenylalanine, the CDR3 spans 16 amino acids. Just CDR3 DNA is preserved here, 48 bases in frame from base 1. Cells that were CD4+CD25+CD127-/low were the ones isolated as Tregs. Tregs, naive and memory CD4+ T cells from tumor, blood and ipsilateral draining lymph nodes of five breast cancer patients underwent full-length TCR alpha and beta sequencing. Tumor tissue, along with lymph nodes from ipsilateral axillary dissection, was perfused with PBS, minced, and then digested using collagenase I and hyaluronidase. FACS confirmed that the sorted cell populations were more than 90% pure. To note about this clonotype: Its antigen is unknown. No quality values exist for individual bases; no much larger clone is one base distant.

The sequence was obtained from a female donor with breast cancer. The material sequenced was tumor-infiltrating Tregs sorted from the breast tumor. The rearrangement joined TRBV7-2 to TRBJ2-3, with a weak D call of TRBD1 (6 bases match). The nucleotide sequence reads as follows: TGTGCCAGCGGCTCTTCCACAGGGTACAGCACAGATACGCAGTATTTT. Translated, this is CASGSSTGYSTDTQYF.